This record looks at one T cell receptor (beta chain) sequence and its context. The sample is drawn from a study of blood T cell repertoires in COVID-19. Across the whole study: Spain, Italy and the United States supplied samples that represented acute and convalescent COVID-19. The cDNA or gDNA used as material had been derived from T cells, B-cell-depleted T cells, or PBMCs.

The V gene's germline CDR1 is SGHTA and CDR2 FQGNSA. The CDR3 loop spans 15 amino acids. The V gene end was trimmed by 6 bases and the J gene end by 5 bases; junction bases not matched to a gene: 7. While infection was still active, Seattle patients were enrolled and then followed longitudinally. Per the study methods: How many nucleated cells were present was estimated from reference gene primer amplification. Using immunoSEQ multiplex PCR, the repertoire was profiled, and TCRdb retains in-frame clones only, with some absent. The V and J calls and the clone size are those of that table, but D and trimming were determined from the DNA. Altogether 150,000 to 170,000 clones are present, 65% to 90% being singletons, with the ten largest covering roughly 12%.

The origin of this receptor is a woman aged 60-70 years with COVID-19, enrolled during active disease. J is TRBJ2-5 and V is TRBV7-2, with 12 bases lining up with TRBD2. Input material: peripheral blood. CDR3 protein: CASSPTSGRSETQYF. The CDR3 coding sequence is TGTGCCAGCAGTCCCACTAGCGGGAGGTCGGAGACCCAGTACTTC.